The 24 T cell receptor beta chains in this list originate from one sample, sequenced in a study of blood T cell repertoires in COVID-19. Repertoires were generated with immunoSEQ multiplex PCR, while TCRdb's copy carries only in-frame clones and drops some. The data contain around 250,000 clones, about 83% of them singletons. The specimen sequenced was peripheral blood. These receptor sequences come from a woman of 80 years or more with COVID-19, enrolled during active disease.

The chain has TRBV5-4 and TRBJ2-7, with TRBD1 identical over 9 bases. CDR1 is SGHNT, CDR2 YYREEE, per germline (reference sequence). The CDR3 length is 16 residues. Germline trimming cut 4 bases from V and 5 bases from J; bases unmatched to any gene: 13. In DNA form, the CDR3 reads TGTGCCAGCAGCCGGTGGTCGGGGACAGGGCTCGACGAGCAGTACGTC. Translated, it gives CASSRWSGTGLDEQYV.

This clone showed up just a few times. This sequence joins TRBV14 and TRBJ2-7; D gene ambiguous. This CDR3 has 17 residues. CDR1 SGHDN and CDR2 FVKESK come from the germline V gene. The V gene lost 0 bases and the J gene lost 0 bases, with 15 bases spanning the gap. The CDR3, as DNA: TGTGCCAGCAGCCAAGATTTGTCCCCAGGCTACTCCTACGAGCAGTACTTC. This encodes CASSQDLSPGYSYEQYF. Complete variable domain (other parts from reference TRBV14 and TRBJ2-7): EAGVTQFPSHSVIEKGQTVTLRCDPISGHDNLYWYRRVMGKEIKFLLHFVKESKQDESGMPNNRFLAERTGGTYSTLKVQPAELEDSGVYFCASSQDLSPGYSYEQYFGPGTRLTVT.

The chain employs TRBV11-2 and TRBJ2-7, with 7 bases identical to TRBD1. Losses at the gene ends were 5 bases for V and 0 bases for J; bases not matched to a gene: 7. CDR3 length: 15 amino acids. The germline V gene encodes CDR1 SGHAT and CDR2 FQNNGV. The CDR3 DNA follows: TGTGCCAGCAGCCGCGACAGGGTGAGCTCCTACGAGCAGTACGTC. It is translated as CASSRDRVSSYEQYV.

V is TRBV25-1 and J is TRBJ1-3, with TRBD1 matching 9 bases. CDR1 MGHDK and CDR2 SYGVNS come from the germline V gene. Unmatched junction bases numbered 7, after V lost 4 bases and J lost 0 bases. This CDR3 is built from 17 residues. Here the CDR3 reads CASSGNRGLRSGNTIYF. DNA of the CDR3: TGTGCCAGCAGTGGAAACAGGGGGCTTCGCTCTGGAAACACCATATATTTT.

CDR3 in DNA: TGTGCCAGCAGCCAAGTAGGGGCGCTCTCTGGAAACACCATATATTTT. Amino acids: CASSQVGALSGNTIYF. The V and J genes are TRBV14 and TRBJ1-3; tentative D call: TRBD1 (5 bases). V lost 1 base and J lost 0, with 10 bases in between. The CDR3 has 16 amino acids. Germline CDR1 SGHDN, CDR2 FVKESK. Using reference TRBV14 and TRBJ1-3 for the parts outside the CDR3, the full variable domain is EAGVTQFPSHSVIEKGQTVTLRCDPISGHDNLYWYRRVMGKEIKFLLHFVKESKQDESGMPNNRFLAERTGGTYSTLKVQPAELEDSGVYFCASSQVGALSGNTIYFGEGSWLTVV.

The chain is built from TRBV9 and TRBJ2-2, with D unclear. CDR3 length equals 13 residues. Per the germline V gene, CDR1 is SGDLS and CDR2 is YYNGEE. V shed 0 bases and J shed 4 bases, with 4 bases lying between them. As DNA, the CDR3 is TGTGCCAGCAGCGTAGTTAGCACCGGGGAGCTGTTTTTT. It encodes CASSVVSTGELFF. The full variable domain, its missing parts supplied by reference TRBV9 and TRBJ2-2, is DSGVTQTPKHLITATGQRVTLRCSPRSGDLSVYWYQQSLDQGLQFLIQYYNGEERAKGNILERFSAQQFPDLHSELNLSSLELGDSALYFCASSVVSTGELFFGEGSRLTVL.

The V and J genes are TRBV11-3 and TRBJ1-1; D ambiguous. V gave up 1 base and J gave up 1 base, with 4 bases separating them. The CDR3 is 13 amino acids. Germline V lookup: CDR1 SGHNT, CDR2 YENEEA. DNA of the CDR3: TGTGCCAGCAGCTTAGCAGGGAACACTGAAGCTTTCTTT. Amino acid sequence: CASSLAGNTEAFF.

This sequence joins TRBV5-5 and TRBJ1-2; the D is unclear. Trimming removed 1 base from V and 3 bases from J, with 7 bases in between. Germline loops: CDR1 SGHKS, CDR2 YYEKEE (reference sequence). CDR3 length: 13 residues. The CDR3 sequence: CASSLTDDYGYTF. The CDR3 region has the DNA TGTGCCAGCAGCTTGACAGACGACTATGGCTACACCTTC.

The V call is TRBV28, the J call TRBJ2-7; a weak D match, TRBD1 (5 bases). CDR1 is MDHEN, CDR2 SYDVKM, per germline. CDR3 length: 12 amino acids. The V gene lost 3 bases and the J gene lost 3 bases, with 6 bases spanning the gap. The CDR3 DNA is TGTGCCAGCAGTTTTAGGGGCTACGAGCAGTACTTC. Translation gives CASSFRGYEQYF.

The CDR3 coding sequence is TGTGCCACCAGTGATTGGGGACAGGGTTTGTTCAATGAGCAGTTCTTC. Its translation: CATSDWGQGLFNEQFF. V and J are TRBV24-1 and TRBJ2-1; 9 nucleotides match TRBD1. This CDR3 spans 16 amino acids. V shed 2 bases and J 6 bases; nucleotides not matched to a gene: 7. Looked up from germline, CDR1 is KGHDR and CDR2 is SFDVKD.

The J gene is TRBJ1-2, the V gene TRBV29-1; D is possibly TRBD1 (5 bases). The ends were cut back, 7 bases at V and 8 bases at J, with 14 bases in the middle. The CDR3 is made up of 11 amino acids. Germline loops: CDR1 SQVTM, CDR2 ANQGSEA. The CDR3 DNA sequence: TGCAGCGCCACTCAGGACATCGGCTACACCTTC. Amino acids: CSATQDIGYTF.

The chain carries TRBV3-1 (or the pseudogene TRBV3-2) and TRBJ1-1; D is uncertain. This CDR3 has 13 amino acids. Germline V gene sequence: CDR1 LGHDT, CDR2 YNNKEL (reference sequence). V shed 8 bases and J shed 8 bases, with 18 bases lying between them. The CDR3: CASQLRTRGEAFF. The DNA for the CDR3 is TGTGCCAGCCAACTCCGGACCCGGGGAGAAGCTTTCTTT.

This rearrangement joins TRBV5-1 to TRBJ2-3; 12 bases fit TRBD1. From germline, CDR1 is SGHRS and CDR2 YFSETQ. The CDR3 has 16 residues. Losses at the gene ends were 2 bases for V and 3 bases for J; bases not matched to a gene: 4. The CDR3 loop reads CASSFRDRGPTDTQYF. Written as DNA, the CDR3 is TGCGCCAGCAGCTTCCGGGACAGGGGGCCTACAGATACGCAGTATTTT.

V and J are TRBV15 and TRBJ1-1; D is undetermined. The CDR3 is 15 residues long. V lost 1 base, J lost 2 bases, and 11 bases lay in between. Germline V gives CDR1 LNHNV, CDR2 YYDKDF (reference sequence). The CDR3 DNA reads TGTGCCACCAGCAGAGGCACGAGCCCTAACACTGAAGCTTTCTTT. Protein product: CATSRGTSPNTEAFF.

This chain uses TRBV6-5 with TRBJ2-3; TRBD2 matches at 9 bases. J gave up 3 bases and V 8 bases, and 9 bases lay outside the gene matches. Germline-derived CDR1 and CDR2 are MNHEY and SVGAGI. The CDR3 runs to 15 residues. The CDR3: CASWNSGGLTDTQYF. The CDR3, as DNA: TGTGCCAGCTGGAATAGCGGGGGCTTAACAGATACGCAGTATTTT.

This clone was seen just once. The gene calls are TRBV15 and TRBJ2-3, with 9 bases lining up with TRBD1. CDR1 and CDR2 (germline): LNHNV, YYDKDF (reference sequence). V shed 4 bases, J shed 4 bases, and the junction held 6 bases outside the gene matches. The CDR3 contains 15 residues. The chain's CDR3 is CATSKGQGISDTQYF. The CDR3, as DNA: TGTGCCACCAGCAAGGGACAGGGTATTTCAGATACGCAGTATTTT.

The rearrangement links TRBV7-2 to TRBJ2-3; D may be TRBD2 (5 bases). V lost 4 bases, J lost 4 bases, and 15 bases lay in between. The CDR3 consists of 15 residues. CDR1 and CDR2 (germline): SGHTA, FQGNSA. The CDR3 is CASSYRGSFPDTQYF. As DNA, the CDR3 is TGTGCCAGCAGCTACCGAGGGTCCTTTCCAGATACGCAGTATTTT.

This rearrangement joins TRBV11-2 to TRBJ1-5, with TRBD1 matching 10 bases. With 2 bases clipped from V and 2 bases from J, the junction kept 6 bases outside the gene matches. Germline-derived CDR1 and CDR2 are SGHAT and FQNNGV. This CDR3 has 17 amino acids. The CDR3 sequence is CASSLNSGTGGNQPQHF. The CDR3 DNA sequence: TGTGCCAGCAGCTTAAATAGCGGGACAGGGGGCAATCAGCCCCAGCATTTT.

This sequence joins TRBV29-1 and TRBJ1-2; D perhaps matches TRBD1 (5 bases). Germline V CDR1 and CDR2: SQVTM, ANQGSEA. V shed 2 bases and J shed 0 bases, with 10 bases lying between them. The CDR3 is 14 amino acids. In DNA form, the CDR3 reads TGCAGCGTTGAACAGAAGGGGACTAACTATGGCTACACCTTC. Residues: CSVEQKGTNYGYTF.

This chain links TRBV7-6 with TRBJ2-1, with 7 positions matching TRBD1. CDR3 length: 15 amino acids. Losses at the gene ends were 4 bases for V and 2 bases for J; bases not matched to a gene: 5. Germline V gene sequence: CDR1 SGHVS, CDR2 FNYEAQ. CDR3 DNA: TGTGCCAGCAGCTCTCGACAGGGAACCTACAATGAGCAGTTCTTC. It yields the protein CASSSRQGTYNEQFF.

CDR3 sequence: CASSLQGRDTDTQYF. CDR3 nucleotides: TGTGCCAGCAGTTTACAGGGTAGGGACACAGATACGCAGTATTTT. V and J are TRBV2 and TRBJ2-3; possible D gene TRBD1, 6 bases. The CDR3 extends over 15 amino acids. Germline V CDR1 and CDR2: SNHLY, FYNNEI. Trimming took 5 bases from V and 2 from J, leaving 14 bases between them.

The V gene is TRBV28, the J gene TRBJ2-4; the D gene is possibly TRBD2 (5 bases). This CDR3 region has 11 residues. V was cut by 8 bases and J by 6 bases, with 8 bases left in between. CDR1 and CDR2 from the germline V gene are MDHEN and SYDVKM. The CDR3 nucleotides are TGTGCCAGCGGAGGACTAAACATTCAGTACTTC. Translated: CASGGLNIQYF.

The gene calls are TRBV5-1 and TRBJ2-5; TRBD1 matches 9 bases. In germline, CDR1 is SGHRS, CDR2 YFSETQ. V shed 0 bases and J 2 bases; nucleotides not matched to a gene: 2. This CDR3 has 15 amino acids. The CDR3 spells CASSLAGTGQETQYF. CDR3 in DNA: TGCGCCAGCAGCTTGGCCGGGACAGGGCAAGAGACCCAGTACTTC.

J is TRBJ2-6 and V is TRBV14; D is unresolved. CDR3 length: 15 residues. Trimming pared 5 bases from V and 1 base from J, leaving 9 bases between. Germline V lookup: CDR1 SGHDN, CDR2 FVKESK. This CDR3 is CASSEAWSGANVLTF. CDR3 bases: TGTGCCAGCAGCGAGGCATGGTCTGGGGCCAACGTCCTGACTTTC.